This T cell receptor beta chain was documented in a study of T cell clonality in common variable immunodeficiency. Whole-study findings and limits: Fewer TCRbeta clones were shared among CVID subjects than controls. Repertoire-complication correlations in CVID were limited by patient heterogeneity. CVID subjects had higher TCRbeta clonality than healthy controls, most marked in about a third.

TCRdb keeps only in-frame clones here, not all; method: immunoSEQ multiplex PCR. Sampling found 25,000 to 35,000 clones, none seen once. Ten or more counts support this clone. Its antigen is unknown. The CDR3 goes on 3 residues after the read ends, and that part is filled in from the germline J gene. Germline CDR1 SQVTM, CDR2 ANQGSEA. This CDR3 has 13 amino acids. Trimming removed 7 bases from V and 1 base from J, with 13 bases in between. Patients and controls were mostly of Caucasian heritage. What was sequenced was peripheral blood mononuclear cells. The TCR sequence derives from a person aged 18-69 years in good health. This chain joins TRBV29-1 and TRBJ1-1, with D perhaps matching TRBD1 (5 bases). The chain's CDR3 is CSATWRGNTEAFF. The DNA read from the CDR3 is TGCAGCGCTACCTGGAGGGGGAACACTGAA.